The next 27 T cell receptor beta chains were all read from a single sample in a study of blood T cell repertoires in COVID-19 (dated by TCRdb to about 2020). The library was generated by the immunoSEQ multiplex PCR assay. TCRdb re-hosts the immuneACCESS table, in-frame sequences only. Its copies lack some clones; in the studies checked, an unresolved V gene accounts for under half of them, and the cause for the rest is not known. The sample table contains a few hundred thousand clones; only one count was recorded for approximately 91% of them. Together, the top ten hold 0.8% to 0.9% of the sample. The sample taken for sequencing was PBMCs or T cells enriched from blood (not recorded which). These receptors were obtained from a woman aged 40 to 55 who had been exposed to COVID-19.

The chain has TRBV9 and TRBJ1-1; possibly TRBD1 for D (6 bases). The CDR3 consists of 14 residues. Germline V gene sequence: CDR1 SGDLS, CDR2 YYNGEE. Trimming cost V 4 bases and J 6 bases, with 16 bases left between them. The CDR3 spells CASSIEVGGAEAFF. The CDR3 DNA sequence: TGTGCCAGCAGCATAGAGGTTGGGGGCGCTGAAGCTTTCTTT.

The gene calls are TRBV5-1 and TRBJ2-2, with 10 bases aligning to TRBD2. The length of the CDR3 is 16 residues. V trimming: 0 bases; J trimming: 5 bases; junction bases outside the gene matches: 4. Germline CDR1 reads SGHRS; CDR2 reads YFSETQ. The CDR3 loop is CASSLGLAGDTGELFF. As DNA, the CDR3 is TGCGCCAGCAGCTTGGGTCTAGCGGGAGATACCGGGGAGCTGTTTTTT.

The chain combines TRBV3-1 (or the pseudogene TRBV3-2) with TRBJ1-4, with no clear D. This CDR3 spans 14 amino acids. Trimming cost V 4 bases and J 3 bases, with 9 bases left between them. CDR1 is LGHDT and CDR2 is YNNKEL in the germline V gene (reference sequence). The CDR3 spells CASSPSGANEKLFF. CDR3 nucleotides: TGTGCCAGCAGCCCTTCGGGAGCTAATGAAAAACTGTTTTTT.

V usage is TRBV7-2 and J usage is TRBJ2-2; the match to TRBD1 covers 8 bases. The germline V gene encodes CDR1 SGHTA and CDR2 FQGNSA. V was pared by 11 bases and J by 3 bases, with 8 bases of the junction left unmatched. The CDR3 sequence is 14 residues long. CDR3 coding DNA: TGTGCCGTTGGGAGACAGGGGCACACCGGGGAGCTGTTTTTT. Translating gives CAVGRQGHTGELFF.

The chain couples TRBV5-6 to TRBJ2-2; TRBD2 matches 11 bases. There are 18 residues in the CDR3. The V and J ends lost 0 bases and 0 bases, in that order; junction bases with no gene match: 4. Germline values: CDR1 SGHDT, CDR2 YYEEEE. The CDR3 bases are TGTGCCAGCAGCTTGGGGCTAGCGGGGGGCCCGAACACCGGGGAGCTGTTTTTT. Translating gives CASSLGLAGGPNTGELFF.

V gene TRBV27 combines with J gene TRBJ1-1; a weak D match, TRBD1 (5 bases). V shed 4 bases and J shed 2 bases, with 17 bases lying between them. The germline V gene encodes CDR1 MNHEY and CDR2 SMNVEV (reference sequence). This CDR3 has 16 amino acids. DNA for the CDR3: TGTGCCAGCAGTTATTTCGGGGGATCGGTTAACACTGAAGCTTTCTTT. Its translation: CASSYFGGSVNTEAFF.

The chain combines TRBV25-1 with TRBJ1-4; perhaps TRBD1 as D (5 bases). Trimming left V 2 bases short and J 3 bases short, with 10 bases between. This CDR3 comprises 15 residues. Germline CDR1 MGHDK, CDR2 SYGVNS. The CDR3 DNA follows: TGTGCCAGCAGTGAAACGGGGGTTGCTAATGAAAAACTGTTTTTT. This gives the protein CASSETGVANEKLFF. Full variable domain (outside the CDR3, taken from reference TRBV25-1 and TRBJ1-4): EADIYQTPRYLVIGTGKKITLECSQTMGHDKMYWYQQDPGMELHLIHYSYGVNSTEKGDLSSESTVSRIRTEHFPLTLESARPSHTSQYLCASSETGVANEKLFFGSGTQLSVL.

The rearrangement links TRBV19 to TRBJ2-5; 8 bases are a match to TRBD2. Germline-derived CDR1 and CDR2 are LNHDA and SQIVND (reference sequence). With 3 bases clipped from V and 0 bases from J, the junction kept 3 bases outside the gene matches. The CDR3 is 15 amino acids. The CDR3 spells CASSMGGLDQETQYF. CDR3 DNA: TGTGCCAGTAGTATGGGGGGACTAGACCAAGAGACCCAGTACTTC.

The CDR3 DNA follows: TGCGCCAGCAGCCAAGTCTTCCAGGTGGGCGAGCAGTTCTTC. Protein sequence: CASSQVFQVGEQFF. V gene TRBV4-3 combines with J gene TRBJ2-1, with no clear D. Germline CDR1 is LGHNA and CDR2 is YSLEER. Trimming shortened V by 1 base and J by 10 bases, and 14 bases separated the two germline ends. The CDR3 is 14 residues long.

CDR3 residues: CASSVRAGTGGDTQYF. The CDR3 nucleotides are TGTGCCAGCAGCGTAAGGGCCGGGACAGGGGGAGATACGCAGTATTTT. V usage is TRBV9 and J usage is TRBJ2-3; 11 bases fit TRBD1. CDR3 length: 16 residues. Per the germline V gene, CDR1 is SGDLS and CDR2 is YYNGEE. V was clipped by 1 base and J by 5 bases; unmatched bases: 6.

The chain links TRBV19 to TRBJ1-2; 7 bases are a match to TRBD1. The germline CDR1 and CDR2 sequences are LNHDA and SQIVND (reference sequence). CDR3 length equals 17 residues. The V gene end was trimmed by 3 bases and the J gene end by 0 bases; junction bases not matched to a gene: 10. The CDR3 spells CASSIPTDRASNYGYTF. CDR3 DNA: TGTGCCAGTAGTATCCCGACAGACAGGGCCTCTAACTATGGCTACACCTTC.

The chain is built from TRBV29-1 and TRBJ1-1; D not certain. The germline V gene has CDR1 SQVTM and CDR2 ANQGSEA. The CDR3 loop spans 15 amino acids. With 2 bases removed from V and 0 bases from J, the gap between germline ends came to 13 bases. DNA for the CDR3: TGCAGCGTTGAAATCGACACCCACATGAACACTGAAGCTTTCTTT. Amino acids: CSVEIDTHMNTEAFF.

This clone showed up just once. The J gene is TRBJ1-6, the V gene TRBV15; unclear D gene. The CDR3 loop spans 19 amino acids. Between the trimmed V and J ends, which lost 1 base and 10 bases, there was a span of 26 bases. Germline V gene data show CDR1 as LNHNV and CDR2 as YYDKDF (reference sequence). CDR3 region: CATSRVTRPKDSHWSPLHF. CDR3 coding DNA: TGTGCCACCAGCAGAGTAACGAGACCCAAGGACTCCCATTGGTCACCCCTCCACTTT.

J is TRBJ1-2 and V is TRBV28; D is uncertain. The CDR3 is made up of 15 amino acids. The V gene lost 5 bases and the J gene lost 4 bases, with 17 bases spanning the gap. CDR1 is MDHEN, CDR2 SYDVKM, per germline. The CDR3 spells CASSLDLESPYGYTF. For the CDR3, the DNA is TGTGCCAGCAGTCTTGACTTGGAATCACCCTATGGCTACACCTTC.

This clone was seen only once. The chain has TRBV7-9 and TRBJ2-2; 8 bases are shared with TRBD1. In germline, CDR1 is SEHNR, CDR2 FQNEAQ (reference sequence). CDR3 length: 17 amino acids. The J segment lost 5 bases and the V segment lost 5 bases, leaving 13 bases of the junction unmatched. The CDR3 nucleotides are TGTGCCAGCAGCCAAAATATTCAGGGGGCTTATACCGGGGAGCTGTTTTTT. It is translated as CASSQNIQGAYTGELFF.

This chain connects TRBV19 to TRBJ2-1; 12 bases line up with TRBD2. CDR3 size: 15 residues. CDR1 LNHDA and CDR2 SQIVND come from the germline V gene (reference sequence). V shed 5 bases, J shed 6 bases, and the junction held 5 bases outside the gene matches. CDR3 in amino acids: CASSVTSGRTNEQFF. CDR3 sequence (DNA): TGTGCCAGTAGTGTTACTAGCGGGAGGACCAATGAGCAGTTCTTC.

The J gene is TRBJ1-1, the V gene TRBV7-9, with D unclear. Germline-derived CDR1 and CDR2 are SEHNR and FQNEAQ (reference sequence). Trimming removed 3 bases at V and 1 base at J, with 9 bases between. The CDR3 has 14 amino acids. CDR3 sequence (DNA): TGTGCCAGCAGCTTTGCGGAACCGAACACTGAAGCTTTCTTT. It is translated as CASSFAEPNTEAFF.

The V gene is TRBV6-1, the J gene TRBJ2-7, with 9 bases matching TRBD2. Losses at the gene ends were 0 bases for V and 2 bases for J; bases not matched to a gene: 11. The CDR3 loop spans 18 amino acids. The germline gives CDR1 MNHNS, CDR2 SASEGT. This CDR3 is CASSEATSGHPGAYEQYF. DNA for the CDR3: TGTGCCAGCAGTGAAGCGACTAGCGGACACCCTGGGGCCTACGAGCAGTACTTC.

This chain uses TRBV19 with TRBJ2-2; TRBD2 is a possible D gene (6 bases). Deletions cut 1 base from V and 6 bases from J, with 12 bases between. The germline V gene has CDR1 LNHDA and CDR2 SQIVND (reference sequence). The CDR3 totals 15 residues. The CDR3 protein is CASSIAVGGAGELFF. DNA for the CDR3: TGTGCCAGTAGTATAGCGGTCGGGGGAGCCGGGGAGCTGTTTTTT.

The chain is built from TRBV4-1 and TRBJ1-5; D call uncertain. In germline, CDR1 is MGHRA, CDR2 YSYEKL. This CDR3 has 16 residues. V was pared by 0 bases and J by 4 bases, with 13 bases between. Here the CDR3 reads CASSQDWDGGNQPQHF. The DNA for the CDR3 is TGCGCCAGCAGCCAAGATTGGGATGGAGGAAATCAGCCCCAGCATTTT.

The chain couples TRBV15 to TRBJ2-6, with TRBD1 identical over 8 bases. Losses at the gene ends were 3 bases for V and 2 bases for J; bases not matched to a gene: 6. The CDR3 is 17 amino acids. Germline V lookup: CDR1 LNHNV, CDR2 YYDKDF (reference sequence). The CDR3: CATSSGQGWTGANVLTF. In DNA form, the CDR3 reads TGTGCCACCAGCAGCGGACAGGGATGGACTGGGGCCAACGTCCTGACTTTC.

This rearrangement joins TRBV5-1 to TRBJ2-7, with a possible D match to TRBD2 (6 bases). The V gene lost 9 bases and the J gene lost 1 base, with 32 bases spanning the gap. The CDR3 runs 19 residues. From germline, CDR1 is SGHRS and CDR2 YFSETQ. CDR3 protein: CATAGRVGNGRGQSYEQYF. The DNA for the CDR3 is TGCGCCACCGCGGGAAGGGTGGGAAACGGTCGGGGCCAATCCTACGAGCAGTACTTC.

The J gene is TRBJ1-1, the V gene TRBV10-3; the D is unclear. This CDR3 is 14 amino acids long. Germline CDR1 is ENHRY and CDR2 is SYGVKD. V gave up 3 bases and J gave up 4 bases, with 12 bases separating them. Here the CDR3 reads CAISERVAVTEAFF. CDR3 DNA: TGTGCCATCAGTGAACGTGTAGCCGTCACTGAAGCTTTCTTT.

J is TRBJ2-1 and V is TRBV25-1; D might be TRBD1 (5 bases). Germline CDR1 reads MGHDK; CDR2 reads SYGVNS. The CDR3 is made up of 13 amino acids. V lost 9 bases to trimming and J lost 5 bases, with 14 bases between them. CDR3 DNA sequence: TGTGCCAGTTTCAGGGTAAACGACAATGAGCAGTTCTTC. Its translation: CASFRVNDNEQFF. Filled out from reference TRBV25-1 and TRBJ2-1, the complete variable domain reads EADIYQTPRYLVIGTGKKITLECSQTMGHDKMYWYQQDPGMELHLIHYSYGVNSTEKGDLSSESTVSRIRTEHFPLTLESARPSHTSQYLCASFRVNDNEQFFGPGTRLTVL.

J is TRBJ1-2 and V is TRBV7-8; no firm D call. The V and J ends lost 0 bases and 0 bases respectively, with 8 bases between them. The CDR3 is 15 amino acids. Germline lookup yields CDR1 SGHVS and CDR2 FQNEAQ. The CDR3 DNA reads as TGTGCCAGCAGCTTAGCCGCAGGCACTAACTATGGCTACACCTTC. Amino acids: CASSLAAGTNYGYTF.

The chain couples TRBV10-1 to TRBJ1-5; D unclear. Germline V lookup: CDR1 WNHNN, CDR2 SYGVQD (reference sequence). V was shortened by 3 bases and J by 4 bases, with 13 bases between the two germline ends. The CDR3 runs 15 residues. The CDR3 bases are TGCGCCAGCAGTGATCGGGGTAAAAGAAATCAGCCCCAGCATTTT. It translates to CASSDRGKRNQPQHF.

The CDR3 DNA follows: TGTGCCAGTAGTGGTCGGACAGGGGCCTACGAGCAGTACTTC. This codes for CASSGRTGAYEQYF. The rearrangement links TRBV19 to TRBJ2-7, with 9 bases matching TRBD1. The CDR3 totals 14 residues. Germline CDR1 is LNHDA and CDR2 is SQIVND (reference sequence). The V gene end was trimmed by 5 bases and the J gene end by 2 bases; junction bases not matched to a gene: 4.